A selection of T cell receptor beta chains follows, all from one sample in a study of blood T cell repertoires in COVID-19. TCRdb's table, derived via immunoSEQ multiplex PCR, lists solely in-frame clones and lacks some. Of 400,000 to 550,000 clones listed, nearly 90% were seen once; the top ten hold approximately 2%. Sample: PBMCs or T cells enriched from blood (not recorded which). Receptors originate from a woman aged 18-29 years with acute COVID-19. Each CDR3 is given with its conserved first and last residue. Each record gives: D gene, J gene, V gene, clone size, CDR3 DNA, CDR3 protein. A D gene is named only where the DNA matches it firmly. Not all rows give a size; the values are once, few, many and, for expanded clones, a class.

- | TRBJ2-3 | TRBV12-5 | - | TGTGCTAGTGGTTCAGGGACTCCAACCTATACGCAGTATTTT | CASGSGTPTYTQYF
- | TRBJ2-7 | TRBV28 | - | TGTGCCAGCAGTCTAGACCAGCGGTACGAGCAGTACTTC | CASSLDQRYEQYF
TRBD1 | TRBJ1-5 | TRBV2 | - | TGTGCCAGCAGTAACAGGGGAGGCGTTCAGCCCCAGCATTTT | CASSNRGGVQPQHF
TRBD1 | TRBJ2-7 | TRBV3-1/TRBV3-2 | - | TGTGCCAGCAGACTGGGACAGGGAGGCGAGCAGTACTTC | CASRLGQGGEQYF
TRBD2 | TRBJ2-7 | TRBV7-2 | once | TGTGCCAGCAGTTTACTAGCGCACGAGCAGTACTTC | CASSLLAHEQYF
- | TRBJ2-7 | TRBV19 | - | TGTGCCAGTAGTCCAGGAGGCTACGAGCAGTACTTC | CASSPGGYEQYF
- | TRBJ1-3 | TRBV12-5 | - | TGTGCTAGTGGTTTGGTCCCTAGCTCTGGAAACACCATATATTTT | CASGLVPSSGNTIYF
TRBD1 | TRBJ1-2 | TRBV11-2 | - | TGTGCCAGCAGCTTAGGGGGGACAGGAGATGGCTACACCTTC | CASSLGGTGDGYTF
TRBD1 | TRBJ2-5 | TRBV19 | - | TGTGCCAGTAGTGAGCCGACAGGGGCGCAAGAGACCCAGTACTTC | CASSEPTGAQETQYF
TRBD1 | TRBJ1-5 | TRBV6-2/TRBV6-3 | - | TGTGCCAGCAGTCACAGGGGTAGTGAGCCCCAGCATTTT | CASSHRGSEPQHF
- | TRBJ2-7 | TRBV21-1 | - | TGTGCCAGCAGCAAAGTGCTAGCGAGAGACTACGAGCAGTACTTC | CASSKVLARDYEQYF
- | TRBJ1-4 | TRBV6-2/TRBV6-3 | - | TGTGCCAGCAGCCGCCCCCGCACTGCAACTAATGAAAAACTGTTTTTT | CASSRPRTATNEKLFF
- | TRBJ1-6 | TRBV6-2/TRBV6-3 | once | TGTGCCAGCAGTCCGGGACTTGGGTATTCACCCCTCCACTTT | CASSPGLGYSPLHF
TRBD1 | TRBJ1-2 | TRBV7-9 | - | TGTGCCAGCAGCCGGGACAGGGTTACGTATGGCTACACCTTC | CASSRDRVTYGYTF
TRBD1 | TRBJ2-3 | TRBV13 | - | TGTGCCAGCAGCTTTTCCGGGACAGAACCAGATACGCAGTATTTT | CASSFSGTEPDTQYF
- | TRBJ2-1 | TRBV15 | - | TGTGCCACCAGCCCCCCCCTGAAGTACAGCTCCTACAATGAGCAGTTCTTC | CATSPPLKYSSYNEQFF
- | TRBJ2-1 | TRBV6-6 | - | TGTGCCAGCAGTGGGGCGCGGGGGCTTAACAATGAGCAGTTCTTC | CASSGARGLNNEQFF
- | TRBJ1-2 | TRBV5-4 | once | TGTGCCAGCAGCTTGGTCGGGGGAGATGGCTACACCTTC | CASSLVGGDGYTF
- | TRBJ1-1 | TRBV13 | - | TGTGCCAGCAGCTTGGGCGCAACTGAAGCTTTCTTT | CASSLGATEAFF
TRBD2 | TRBJ2-2 | TRBV27 | once | TGTGCCAGCAGTTTTCGTACTAGCGGGAGTGTGACCGGGGAGCTGTTTTTT | CASSFRTSGSVTGELFF
TRBD1 | TRBJ1-5 | TRBV7-2 | - | TGTGCCAGCAGCCCCTGGACAGGGGATCAGCCCCAGCATTTT | CASSPWTGDQPQHF
- | TRBJ1-2 | TRBV10-3 | - | TGTGCCATCATGGGCAGGGAGGACTATGGCTACACCTTC | CAIMGREDYGYTF
TRBD2 | TRBJ2-1 | TRBV27 | - | TGTGCCAGCAGTTCTTATACTAGAAGCGGGAGGGCCCCGGGGAGTGAGCAGTTCTTC | CASSSYTRSGRAPGSEQFF
TRBD1 | TRBJ2-7 | TRBV10-3 | few | TGTGCCATCACCTCCGGACAGGGCGGCTACGAGCAGTACTTC | CAITSGQGGYEQYF
- | TRBJ1-3 | TRBV29-1 | few | TGCAGCGTCGAGAGACAGATCTCTGGAAACACCATATATTTT | CSVERQISGNTIYF
TRBD2 | TRBJ2-7 | TRBV3-1/TRBV3-2 | few | TGTGCCAGCAGCCTAACTAGCGGGAGAATCGAGCAGTACTTC | CASSLTSGRIEQYF
- | TRBJ2-7 | TRBV5-5 | - | TGTGCCAGCAGCTTGGGGGTGGCCAGCGACGAGCAGTACTTC | CASSLGVASDEQYF
TRBD1 | TRBJ1-2 | TRBV5-6 | - | TGTGCCAGCAGCTTGGGACAGGGGTATTCTAACTATGGCTACACCTTC | CASSLGQGYSNYGYTF
- | TRBJ1-6 | TRBV11-2 | - | TGTGCCAGCACCTCGGTGGTGGGCCCGAATTCACCCCTCCACTTT | CASTSVVGPNSPLHF
TRBD1 | TRBJ2-5 | TRBV19 | - | TGTGCCAGTAGCTCCGGAGGGACAGGGAGCGGAGAGACCCAGTACTTC | CASSSGGTGSGETQYF
TRBD1 | TRBJ1-1 | TRBV7-9 | - | TGTGCCAGCAGCACACGGACAGGGGGAAACACTGAAGCTTTCTTT | CASSTRTGGNTEAFF
TRBD1 | TRBJ2-5 | TRBV28 | - | TGTGCCAGCAGTCCTCCGGGACAGGGGGCGCGGGAGACCCAGTACTTC | CASSPPGQGARETQYF
- | TRBJ2-7 | TRBV6-5 | - | TGTGCCAGCAGTACCCGGGAAATCTACGAGCAGTACTTC | CASSTREIYEQYF
TRBD2 | TRBJ2-1 | TRBV18 | - | TGTGCCAGCTCACCACCTAGCGGGGACAATGAGCAGTTCTTC | CASSPPSGDNEQFF
- | TRBJ1-1 | TRBV2 | - | TGTGCCAGCAGTGTAACAGCCACAGAAGCTTTCTTT | CASSVTATEAFF
- | TRBJ1-4 | TRBV28 | - | TGTGCCAGCAGTTTAGGGCAGGGACTAAAACTGTTTTTT | CASSLGQGLKLFF
- | TRBJ2-1 | TRBV5-1 | - | TGCGCCAGCAGCTTAATCTTCGTTGTAGGGGCCTACAATGAGCAGTTCTTC | CASSLIFVVGAYNEQFF
- | TRBJ1-2 | TRBV5-1 | - | TGCGCCAGCAGGTTGGGGCTCGAGATGGAGACTAACTATGGCTACACCTTC | CASRLGLEMETNYGYTF
- | TRBJ1-5 | TRBV5-4 | - | TGTGCCAGCAGCTTGGGACCGGGATCTCAGCCCCAGCATTTT | CASSLGPGSQPQHF
TRBD1 | TRBJ1-6 | TRBV18 | - | TGTGCCAGCTCACCGGGACAGTATTCACCCCTCCACTTT | CASSPGQYSPLHF